The 7 T cell receptor beta chains presented below share a single source sample, sequenced in a study of technical replicates of blood from a few donors. TCRdb's table, derived via immunoSEQ multiplex PCR, lists solely in-frame clones and lacks some. This sample carries fewer than 95,000 clones, approximately 93% of them seen once, and the ten largest clones take around 0.25%. The sample taken for sequencing was T cells isolated from PBMCs. These receptors all stem from a human donor in good health.

The genes are TRBV5-1 and TRBJ2-7, with TRBD1 identical over 8 bases. Trimming removed 0 bases from V and 5 bases from J; junction bases left unmatched: 1. The germline V gene encodes CDR1 SGHRS and CDR2 YFSETQ. CDR3 length: 13 amino acids. The CDR3 DNA follows: TGCGCCAGCAGCTTGGGACAGGGGAACGAGCAGTACTTC. It encodes CASSLGQGNEQYF.

The chain combines TRBV11-2 with TRBJ1-2; D is unresolved. Germline CDR1 reads SGHAT; CDR2 reads FQNNGV. Trimming removed 5 bases from V and 1 base from J, with 8 bases in between. The CDR3 contains 13 residues. DNA for the CDR3: TGTGCCAGCAGCCTGAGCATTAACTATGGCTACACCTTC. Protein: CASSLSINYGYTF.

The rearrangement uses TRBV27 and TRBJ2-1, with 14 bases fitting TRBD2. The CDR3 loop spans 17 amino acids. CDR1 is MNHEY, CDR2 SMNVEV, per germline (reference sequence). J gave up 8 bases and V 3 bases, and 9 bases lay outside the gene matches. CDR3 sequence reads: CASSFFGGLAGVDEQFF. In DNA form, the CDR3 reads TGTGCCAGCAGTTTCTTTGGGGGACTAGCGGGGGTGGATGAGCAGTTCTTC.

The chain has TRBV13 and TRBJ2-5; weak D call: TRBD2 (6 bases). CDR1 is PRHDT and CDR2 is FYEKMQ in the germline V gene (reference sequence). CDR3 length: 14 residues. Trimming left V 4 bases short and J 5 bases short, with 14 bases between. CDR3 sequence (DNA): TGTGCCAGCAGCTCAAGGAGGGCCCGGGAGACCCAGTACTTC. Amino acids: CASSSRRARETQYF. Based on the CDR3 plus reference TRBV13 and TRBJ2-5, the full variable domain is AAGVIQSPRHLIKEKRETATLKCYPIPRHDTVYWYQQGPGQDPQFLISFYEKMQSDKGSIPDRFSAQQFSDYHSELNMSSLELGDSALYFCASSSRRARETQYFGPGTRLLVL.

The J gene is TRBJ2-4, the V gene TRBV6-1; 7 bases match TRBD1. Losses at the gene ends were 8 bases for V and 1 base for J; bases not matched to a gene: 8. CDR1 MNHNS and CDR2 SASEGT come from the germline V gene. The CDR3 sequence is 15 residues long. The CDR3: CASVKPQGAKNIQYF. CDR3 nucleotide sequence: TGTGCCAGCGTCAAACCACAGGGGGCCAAAAACATTCAGTACTTC.

The genes are TRBV29-1 and TRBJ1-1; D ambiguous. Per the germline V gene, CDR1 is SQVTM and CDR2 is ANQGSEA. Trimming removed 3 bases at V and 3 bases at J, with 8 bases between. The CDR3 covers 12 residues. The CDR3 DNA is TGCAGCGTTGAGGAGGGTTACACTGAAGCTTTCTTT. This translates into CSVEEGYTEAFF.

The rearrangement uses TRBV9 and TRBJ2-7, with a weak D call TRBD2 (6 bases). This CDR3 region has 13 residues. CDR1 is SGDLS, CDR2 YYNGEE, per germline. Deletions cut 0 bases from V and 9 bases from J, with 13 bases between. CDR3 in amino acids: CASSVDTEGGQYF. Here the CDR3 DNA reads TGTGCCAGCAGCGTAGACACGGAGGGCGGGCAGTACTTC. Combining the CDR3 with reference TRBV9 and TRBJ2-7 gives the whole variable domain DSGVTQTPKHLITATGQRVTLRCSPRSGDLSVYWYQQSLDQGLQFLIQYYNGEERAKGNILERFSAQQFPDLHSELNLSSLELGDSALYFCASSVDTEGGQYFGPGTRLTVT.